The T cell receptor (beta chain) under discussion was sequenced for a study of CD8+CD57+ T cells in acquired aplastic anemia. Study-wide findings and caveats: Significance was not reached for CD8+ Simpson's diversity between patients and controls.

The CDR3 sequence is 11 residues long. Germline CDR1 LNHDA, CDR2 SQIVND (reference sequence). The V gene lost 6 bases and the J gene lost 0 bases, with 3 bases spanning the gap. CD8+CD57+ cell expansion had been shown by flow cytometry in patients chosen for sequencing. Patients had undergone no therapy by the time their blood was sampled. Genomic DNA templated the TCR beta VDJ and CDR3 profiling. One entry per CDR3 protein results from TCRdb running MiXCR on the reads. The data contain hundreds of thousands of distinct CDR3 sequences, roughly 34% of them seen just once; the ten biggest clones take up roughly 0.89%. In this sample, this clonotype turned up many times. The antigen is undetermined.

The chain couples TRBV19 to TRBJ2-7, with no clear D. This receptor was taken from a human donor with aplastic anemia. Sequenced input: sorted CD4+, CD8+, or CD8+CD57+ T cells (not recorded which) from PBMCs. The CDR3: CASRSSYEQYF. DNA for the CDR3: TGTGCCAGTAGAAGCTCCTACGAGCAGTACTTC.